This TCR beta chain was profiled in a study of shared clonotypes between healthy human individuals. Across the whole study: Serving as donors were two women and three men, whose ages spanned 18 to 49.

TCRdb's copy holds only in-frame clones and misses some; the assay was immunoSEQ multiplex PCR. The data hold about 2.1 million clones, with around 95% observed a single time. V was shortened by 2 bases and J by 5 bases, with 13 bases between the two germline ends. This CDR3 comprises 14 residues. Per the germline V gene, CDR1 is MNHEY and CDR2 is SMNVEV (reference sequence). Naive CD8 cells lacked CD45RO, underwent positive selection for CCR7 and left out terminally differentiated effector memory CD45RA+ cells. Every donor, a Caucasian adult, lived in Nashville, Tennessee. This clonotype originated in a man younger than 35 in good health. Some clones in this sample may be carry-over from other donors' samples. The V gene is TRBV27, the J gene TRBJ2-7; D possibly corresponds to TRBD1 (6 bases). The sequenced material came from naive CD8+ T cells from PBMCs. CDR3: CASSLPGAFDEQYF. Here the CDR3 DNA reads TGTGCCAGCAGTTTACCAGGGGCTTTCGACGAGCAGTACTTC.